The 21 T cell receptor beta chains below come from one sample, sequenced in a study of human T cells and chemical hapten exposure. Time point of the sample: pre-sensitization, week 0. Treatment specified: therapeutic diphenylcyclopropenone sensitization with weekly scalp DPC. Via MiXCR, TCRdb re-called the RACE reads, giving one row per CDR3 protein. The data show a few hundred thousand distinct CDR3 sequences, with approximately 5.8% seen just once and around 8.6% held by the top ten. The sample consisted of whole blood, taken in connection with sensitization to the hapten diphenylcyclopropenone (DPC). These receptors all come from a woman younger than 30 with alopecia areata. Some clones in this sample may be carry-over from other donors' samples.

V gene TRBV20-1 combines with J gene TRBJ2-1, with TRBD1 matching over 7 bases. Germline CDR1 and CDR2: DFQATT and SNEGSKA (reference sequence). The CDR3 is 15 amino acids. The trim removed 0 bases at V and 7 bases at J, leaving 9 bases unmatched. The CDR3 region has the DNA TGCAGTGCTAGAGACGAAGGCAGGGGGTCGAATGAGCAGTTCTTC. Its protein product is CSARDEGRGSNEQFF.

This clonotype was found a few times. This rearrangement joins TRBV6-5 to TRBJ1-5, with 7 bases lining up with TRBD1. The CDR3 covers 14 residues. The germline gives CDR1 MNHEY, CDR2 SVGAGI. J lost 8 bases, V lost 4 bases, and 8 bases had no gene match. The CDR3 DNA follows: TGTGCCAGCAGTTTGCAACAGGGGAGCGAGCCCCAGCATTTT. Its protein is CASSLQQGSEPQHF.

The chain links TRBV29-1 to TRBJ1-2; D is ambiguous. V shed 6 bases and J shed 6 bases, with 17 bases lying between them. Per the germline V gene, CDR1 is SQVTM and CDR2 is ANQGSEA. The CDR3 length is 13 residues. The CDR3 spells CSVPNRGTDGYTF. In DNA form, the CDR3 reads TGCAGCGTCCCCAATCGGGGTACGGATGGCTACACCTTC.

This clonotype showed up just a few times. V and J are TRBV9 and TRBJ1-6; D ambiguous. CDR1 and CDR2 (germline): SGDLS, YYNGEE. CDR3 length: 16 residues. V shed 0 bases and J shed 4 bases, with 11 bases lying between them. Here the CDR3 DNA reads TGTGCCAGCAGCGTAGGTAGCGGCGGATATAATTCACCCCTCCACTTT. Protein product: CASSVGSGGYNSPLHF. The whole variable domain, remainder taken from reference TRBV9 and TRBJ1-6, is DSGVTQTPKHLITATGQRVTLRCSPRSGDLSVYWYQQSLDQGLQFLIQYYNGEERAKGNILERFSAQQFPDLHSELNLSSLELGDSALYFCASSVGSGGYNSPLHFGNGTRLTVT.

With respect to this clonotype: A much larger clone differs by one base, so this may be a read error. The rearrangement links TRBV6-2 or TRBV6-3 to TRBJ2-7, with TRBD1 identical over 10 bases. V was clipped by 2 bases and J by 5 bases; unmatched bases: 3. Germline-derived CDR1 and CDR2 are MNHEY and SVGEGT. CDR3 length equals 14 residues. The CDR3 region is CASSYPGTGDEQYF. CDR3 sequence (DNA): TGTGCCAGCAGTTACCCCGGGACAGGGGACGAGCAGTACTTC.

The V gene is TRBV28, the J gene TRBJ2-7; D not resolved. CDR1 is MDHEN and CDR2 is SYDVKM in the germline V gene. This CDR3 is 11 amino acids long. The CDR3 coding sequence is TGTGTAGTGGGGTCCTCCTACGAGCAGTACTTC. It is translated as CVVGSSYEQYF.

Ten or more counts support this clonotype. V usage is TRBV6-2 or TRBV6-3 and J usage is TRBJ1-5; D not resolved. Germline CDR1 MNHEY, CDR2 SVGEGT. The CDR3 runs 13 residues. Trimming left V 3 bases short and J 4 bases short, with 7 bases between. The CDR3 sequence: CASSYTANQPQHF. The CDR3 region has the DNA TGTGCCAGCAGTTATACGGCAAATCAGCCCCAGCATTTT.

This clonotype has more than one count but fewer than ten. For the CDR3, the DNA is TGTGCCAGCAGTGAACTAGCGGGGGGCATCTACAATGAGCAGTTCTTC. Its translation: CASSELAGGIYNEQFF. The rearrangement uses TRBV6-1 and TRBJ2-1, with 11 bases fitting TRBD2. The CDR3 totals 16 residues. V shed 2 bases and J 3 bases; nucleotides not matched to a gene: 3. The germline CDR1 and CDR2 sequences are MNHNS and SASEGT.

This clonotype was counted ten times or more. The chain uses TRBV6-5 and TRBJ1-1, with D hard to call. With 6 bases removed from V and 2 bases from J, the gap between germline ends came to 10 bases. The CDR3 is 13 residues long. CDR1 is MNHEY and CDR2 is SVGAGI in the germline V gene. CDR3 protein: CASSQRPNTEAFF. CDR3 in DNA: TGTGCCAGCAGCCAACGGCCCAACACTGAAGCTTTCTTT.

This clonotype occurred a few times. The chain is built from TRBV2 and TRBJ2-3; D could derive from TRBD1 or TRBD2 (5 bases each). The V end was cut by 1 base, the J end by 3 bases, with 11 bases between. The length of the CDR3 is 15 residues. Germline CDR1 is SNHLY and CDR2 is FYNNEI. Here the CDR3 reads CASSEGGTETDTQYF. The CDR3 DNA reads TGTGCCAGCAGTGAAGGTGGGACGGAAACAGATACGCAGTATTTT.

The V call is TRBV5-6, the J call TRBJ1-2; D is unresolved. V lost 2 bases and J 8 bases, leaving 10 bases between the germline ends. Germline V gene data show CDR1 as SGHDT and CDR2 as YYEEEE. This CDR3 contains 12 residues. The CDR3 coding sequence is TGTGCCAGCAGCTTAGGATCGCAGGGCTACACCTTC. This gives the protein CASSLGSQGYTF.

The chain joins TRBV7-9 to TRBJ1-6, with TRBD1 matching 8 bases. Germline assignment: CDR1 SEHNR and CDR2 FQNEAQ (reference sequence). V shed 5 bases and J 8 bases; nucleotides not matched to a gene: 8. The CDR3 runs 15 residues. The CDR3 DNA reads TGTGCCAGCAGCGCGACAGGGGACTCCTATTCACCCCTCCACTTT. It codes for CASSATGDSYSPLHF.

The CDR3 DNA reads as TGCGCCAGCAGCGTCCGGGATCCGGTCACCGGGGAGCTGTTTTTT. This codes for CASSVRDPVTGELFF. The rearrangement joins TRBV5-1 to TRBJ2-2, with D perhaps TRBD2 (5 bases). The germline V gene has CDR1 SGHRS and CDR2 YFSETQ. The V end was cut by 4 bases, the J end by 4 bases, with 14 bases between. There are 15 residues in the CDR3.

This clonotype was recorded a few times. This chain connects TRBV7-2 to TRBJ2-5, with D possibly matching TRBD1 (8 bases). Germline values: CDR1 SGHTA, CDR2 FQGNSA. The V end was cut by 5 bases, the J end by 7 bases, with 14 bases between. The CDR3 runs to 13 residues. The CDR3 spells CASSLDREGTQYF. The CDR3 DNA follows: TGTGCCAGCAGCCTGGACAGGGAGGGGACCCAGTACTTC. The whole variable domain, remainder taken from reference TRBV7-2 and TRBJ2-5, is GAGVSQSPSNKVTEKGKDVELRCDPISGHTALYWYRQSLGQGLEFLIYFQGNSAPDKSGLPSDRFSAERTGGSVSTLTIQRTQQEDSAVYLCASSLDREGTQYFGPGTRLLVL.

This clonotype was observed a handful of times. This chain joins TRBV27 and TRBJ2-2, with a weak D call TRBD2 (6 bases). CDR1 MNHEY and CDR2 SMNVEV come from the germline V gene (reference sequence). The CDR3 has 14 residues. V lost 6 bases, J lost 6 bases, and 14 bases lay in between. The CDR3 sequence: CASSLEGFAGELFF. In DNA form, the CDR3 reads TGTGCCAGCAGCTTGGAGGGGTTCGCCGGGGAGCTGTTTTTT.

CDR3: CSEKRGSTDTQYF. CDR3 DNA: TGCAGTGAAAAGCGGGGGAGCACAGATACGCAGTATTTT. This chain connects TRBV20-1 to TRBJ2-3; 8 bases fit TRBD2. The V gene end was trimmed by 7 bases and the J gene end by 0 bases; junction bases not matched to a gene: 3. The germline V gene encodes CDR1 DFQATT and CDR2 SNEGSKA (reference sequence). This CDR3 spans 13 amino acids.

This clonotype was picked up many times. The genes are TRBV5-1 and TRBJ2-1; weak D call: TRBD2 (6 bases). V dropped 4 bases and J dropped 5 bases, with 13 bases sitting between them. This CDR3 has 14 amino acids. The germline CDR1 and CDR2 sequences are SGHRS and YFSETQ. This CDR3 reads CASSPQTSNNEQFF. The CDR3, as DNA: TGCGCCAGCAGCCCACAGACTAGTAACAATGAGCAGTTCTTC.

This clonotype was detected only a few times. This chain joins TRBV7-2 and TRBJ2-3; maybe TRBD1 (6 bases). Germline V CDR1 and CDR2: SGHTA, FQGNSA. CDR3 length equals 13 residues. With 5 bases removed from V and 4 bases from J, the gap between germline ends came to 10 bases. Here the CDR3 reads CASSVRTADTQYF. CDR3 nucleotides: TGTGCCAGCAGCGTTCGGACAGCAGATACGCAGTATTTT.

This clonotype was detected many times. The chain has TRBV18 and TRBJ1-6; D gene uncertain. V was cut by 3 bases and J by 9 bases, with 9 bases left in between. The germline CDR1 and CDR2 sequences are KGHSH and LQKENI. The CDR3 extends over 13 amino acids. The CDR3: CASSPYASSPLHF. As DNA, the CDR3 is TGTGCCAGCTCACCCTACGCGAGTTCACCCCTCCACTTT. Drawing the rest from reference TRBV18 and TRBJ1-6, the complete variable domain is NAGVMQNPRHLVRRRGQEARLRCSPMKGHSHVYWYRQLPEEGLKFMVYLQKENIIDESGMPKERFSAEFPKEGPSILRIQQVVRGDSAAYFCASSPYASSPLHFGNGTRLTVT.

The chain employs TRBV27 and TRBJ2-7; no clear D. In germline, CDR1 is MNHEY, CDR2 SMNVEV (reference sequence). V was clipped by 3 bases and J by 3 bases, with 9 bases between them. The CDR3 length is 13 residues. The CDR3 is CASSFGTVYEQYF. DNA of the CDR3: TGTGCCAGCAGTTTCGGTACCGTCTACGAGCAGTACTTC.

This clonotype was detected many times. The V gene is TRBV6-1, the J gene TRBJ2-3; 13 nucleotides line up with TRBD2. Germline V CDR1 and CDR2: MNHNS, SASEGT. The CDR3 extends over 19 amino acids. The V gene end was trimmed by 5 bases and the J gene end by 1 base; junction bases not matched to a gene: 12. The CDR3 sequence: CASSRTSGGAPSGTDTQYF. The DNA for the CDR3 is TGTGCCAGCAGTCGGACTAGCGGGGGCGCTCCATCTGGCACAGATACGCAGTATTTT.